This TCR beta chain was sequenced during a study of blood T cells in healthy people across ages. The CDR3 extends over 17 amino acids. In germline, CDR1 is MDHEN, CDR2 SYDVKM. With V trimmed by 8 bases and J by 4 bases, 19 bases remained unmatched. Isolated PBMCs totaled at least 6 million in each sample. Combining a sample-barcoded 5' primer with a J-beta primer mix, a second PCR ran for roughly 6 to 12 cycles. Each CDR3 protein is one row after TCRdb ran MiXCR on the 5' RACE reads. The sample records 1.5 million to 2 million distinct CDR3 sequences, about 30% being singletons. Sample: blood. This receptor was obtained from a woman aged 25 to 39 in good health. The chain carries TRBV28 and TRBJ2-7; 8 nucleotides line up with TRBD1. The CDR3 DNA sequence: TGTGCCAGCGGTTCCGCCCCAACAGGGGGGAGATGGTACGAGCAGTACTTC. Protein sequence: CASGSAPTGGRWYEQYF.